The clone carrying this T cell receptor beta chain was seen just once. This entry is derived from a study of blood T cell repertoires in COVID-19. Study details: PBMCs, B-cell-depleted T cells, or T cells were the source of the cDNA or gDNA that made up the material.

Data came from immunoSEQ multiplex PCR; TCRdb stores just in-frame clones and leaves some out. This table has tens of thousands of clones, about 92% appearing once. Germline-derived CDR1 and CDR2 are SGHDT and YYEEEE. The CDR3 is made up of 16 amino acids. The V gene end was trimmed by 2 bases and the J gene end by 0 bases; junction bases not matched to a gene: 6. This sequence originates from a woman aged 70-85 years with COVID-19, enrolled during active disease. Sample: peripheral blood. The chain employs TRBV5-6 and TRBJ2-5; 8 bases fit TRBD2. In DNA, the CDR3 is TGTGCCAGCAGCTTCTTAAGCGGGAGCGACCAAGAGACCCAGTACTTC. It yields the protein CASSFLSGSDQETQYF.